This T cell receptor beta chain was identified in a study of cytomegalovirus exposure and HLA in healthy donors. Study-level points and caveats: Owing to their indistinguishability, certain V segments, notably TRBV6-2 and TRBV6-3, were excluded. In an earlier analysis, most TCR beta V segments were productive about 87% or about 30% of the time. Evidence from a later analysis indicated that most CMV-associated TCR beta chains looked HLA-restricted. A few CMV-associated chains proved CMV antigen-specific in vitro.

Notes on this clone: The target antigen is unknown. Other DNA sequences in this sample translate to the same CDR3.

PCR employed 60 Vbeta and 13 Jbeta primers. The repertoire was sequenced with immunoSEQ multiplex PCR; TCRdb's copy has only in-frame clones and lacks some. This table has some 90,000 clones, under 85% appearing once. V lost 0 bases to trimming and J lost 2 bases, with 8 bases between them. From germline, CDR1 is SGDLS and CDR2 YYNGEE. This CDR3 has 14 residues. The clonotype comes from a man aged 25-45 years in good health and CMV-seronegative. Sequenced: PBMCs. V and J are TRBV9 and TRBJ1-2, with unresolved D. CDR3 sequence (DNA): TGTGCCAGCAGCGTAGACTCGGGGAACTATGGCTACACCTTC. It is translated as CASSVDSGNYGYTF.